This is a list of T cell receptor beta chains from one sample in a study of OX40 agonist ivuxolimab in advanced cancers. Using immunoSEQ multiplex PCR, the repertoire was profiled, and TCRdb retains in-frame clones only, with some absent. The sample lists around 18,000 clones; over 80% were seen once. Sequenced here: CD4+ or CD8+ T cells sorted from blood, sampled in a trial of the OX40 agonist ivuxolimab. The origin of the receptors is an adult with an advanced solid tumor such as melanoma, head and neck, liver or kidney cancer. Both conserved end residues are part of each CDR3. A D gene is named only where the DNA matches it firmly. The listing skips clone size in some rows; elsewhere it reads once, few, many or a size class.

CDR3nt: TGTGCCAGCAGTTTAGGCAGGGGCGTCGAGCAGTACTTC; CDR3aa: CASSLGRGVEQYF; abundance: NA; j_gene: TRBJ2-7; v_gene: TRBV27; d_gene: NA
CDR3nt: TGTGCCATCAGGGGTGATTTGAACACTGAAGCTTTCTTT; CDR3aa: CAIRGDLNTEAFF; abundance: once; j_gene: TRBJ1-1; v_gene: TRBV10-3; d_gene: NA
CDR3nt: TGTGCCAGCAGCTCTCCTGAGGCGGGGTACAATGAGCAGTTCTTC; CDR3aa: CASSSPEAGYNEQFF; abundance: NA; j_gene: TRBJ2-1; v_gene: TRBV7-2; d_gene: NA
CDR3nt: TGCAGCGTTGATCCCTCGAAGGTCCGAGAGCAGTACTTC; CDR3aa: CSVDPSKVREQYF; abundance: NA; j_gene: TRBJ2-7; v_gene: TRBV29-1; d_gene: NA
CDR3nt: TGTGCCAGCAGCCTTCGGCGGGGAAACGAGCAGTACTTC; CDR3aa: CASSLRRGNEQYF; abundance: medium-sized; j_gene: TRBJ2-7; v_gene: TRBV5-5; d_gene: NA
CDR3nt: TGTGCCAGCAGTCACCCCCGGGACAGGGGGCCTGAGCAGTTCTTC; CDR3aa: CASSHPRDRGPEQFF; abundance: NA; j_gene: TRBJ2-1; v_gene: TRBV6-5; d_gene: TRBD1
CDR3nt: TGTGCCAGCAGCGCTGGGACTAGATACAATGAGCAGTTCTTC; CDR3aa: CASSAGTRYNEQFF; abundance: NA; j_gene: TRBJ2-1; v_gene: TRBV9; d_gene: TRBD2
CDR3nt: TGTGCCAGCAGTGCGGGACCCACGGGGGGCACTGAAGCTTTCTTT; CDR3aa: CASSAGPTGGTEAFF; abundance: NA; j_gene: TRBJ1-1; v_gene: TRBV6-1; d_gene: NA
CDR3nt: TGTGCCAGCATGCTTGGGCAGGGGAACACTGAAGCTTTCTTT; CDR3aa: CASMLGQGNTEAFF; abundance: NA; j_gene: TRBJ1-1; v_gene: TRBV2; d_gene: NA
CDR3nt: TGTGCCAGCAGTCCGGAAGGGTTTGTTCAGCCCCAGCATTTT; CDR3aa: CASSPEGFVQPQHF; abundance: NA; j_gene: TRBJ1-5; v_gene: TRBV6-4; d_gene: NA
CDR3nt: TGCGCCAGCAGCCATCAACCGGGAACCCTATATGGCTACACCTTC; CDR3aa: CASSHQPGTLYGYTF; abundance: NA; j_gene: TRBJ1-2; v_gene: TRBV4-1; d_gene: NA
CDR3nt: TGTGCCAGCAGTTCCACTAGCGGGAGGGCCTTTAGCACAGATACGCAGTATTTT; CDR3aa: CASSSTSGRAFSTDTQYF; abundance: NA; j_gene: TRBJ2-3; v_gene: TRBV28; d_gene: TRBD2
CDR3nt: TGTGCCAGCAGCTTGGTCGTGAACACTGAAGCTTTCTTT; CDR3aa: CASSLVVNTEAFF; abundance: NA; j_gene: TRBJ1-1; v_gene: TRBV5-6; d_gene: NA
CDR3nt: TGCGCCAGCAGCGCGGGACAGAACTATGGCTACACCTTC; CDR3aa: CASSAGQNYGYTF; abundance: once; j_gene: TRBJ1-2; v_gene: TRBV5-1; d_gene: TRBD1
CDR3nt: TGTGCCAGCAGACAACGGACTAGCTCCTACAATGAGCAGTTCTTC; CDR3aa: CASRQRTSSYNEQFF; abundance: once; j_gene: TRBJ2-1; v_gene: TRBV27; d_gene: TRBD2
CDR3nt: TGTGCCAGCTCACCACCAGAGAACACTGAAGCTTTCTTT; CDR3aa: CASSPPENTEAFF; abundance: few; j_gene: TRBJ1-1; v_gene: TRBV18; d_gene: NA
CDR3nt: TGTGCCAGTAGCCCGTCGAGCAACACTGAAGCTTTCTTT; CDR3aa: CASSPSSNTEAFF; abundance: NA; j_gene: TRBJ1-1; v_gene: TRBV19; d_gene: NA
CDR3nt: TGTGCCAGCAGTGACTCAGCGGGAGGGCCCGATGAGCAGTTCTTC; CDR3aa: CASSDSAGGPDEQFF; abundance: few; j_gene: TRBJ2-1; v_gene: TRBV6-4; d_gene: TRBD2
CDR3nt: TGCAGCGCTGTAGGGGACTATGGCTACACCTTC; CDR3aa: CSAVGDYGYTF; abundance: NA; j_gene: TRBJ1-2; v_gene: TRBV29-1; d_gene: NA
CDR3nt: TGTGCCAGTAGAGGACTTACACTGGAGACCCAGTACTTC; CDR3aa: CASRGLTLETQYF; abundance: NA; j_gene: TRBJ2-5; v_gene: TRBV19; d_gene: NA
CDR3nt: TGTGCTAGTGGCCCACACACAGATACGCAGTATTTT; CDR3aa: CASGPHTDTQYF; abundance: NA; j_gene: TRBJ2-3; v_gene: TRBV12-5; d_gene: NA
CDR3nt: TGTGCCAGCAGCGTGGGAGGGGGTCATTCCGAAAACATTCAGTACTTC; CDR3aa: CASSVGGGHSENIQYF; abundance: NA; j_gene: TRBJ2-4; v_gene: TRBV9; d_gene: NA
CDR3nt: TGTGCCAGCAGCTTGGGACAGGGAACCTCTGGCTACACCTTC; CDR3aa: CASSLGQGTSGYTF; abundance: NA; j_gene: TRBJ1-2; v_gene: TRBV5-6; d_gene: TRBD1
CDR3nt: TGTGCCAGCAGCTTTAGCGGGAGGGGTTACAATGAGCAGTTCTTC; CDR3aa: CASSFSGRGYNEQFF; abundance: NA; j_gene: TRBJ2-1; v_gene: TRBV7-2; d_gene: TRBD2
CDR3nt: TGTGCCAGCAGCCTAGGGACAGGGGGCTACAATGAGCAGTTCTTC; CDR3aa: CASSLGTGGYNEQFF; abundance: NA; j_gene: TRBJ2-1; v_gene: TRBV27; d_gene: TRBD1
CDR3nt: TGTGCCAGCAGCTTTAGCAGGGCGAACACTGAAGCTTTCTTT; CDR3aa: CASSFSRANTEAFF; abundance: NA; j_gene: TRBJ1-1; v_gene: TRBV5-5; d_gene: NA
CDR3nt: TGTGCCTGGACTCGGACGGCCCAAACAGATACGCAGTATTTT; CDR3aa: CAWTRTAQTDTQYF; abundance: NA; j_gene: TRBJ2-3; v_gene: TRBV30; d_gene: NA
CDR3nt: TGTGCCAGCAGCCACAGGGGATCCTACGAGCAGTACTTC; CDR3aa: CASSHRGSYEQYF; abundance: few; j_gene: TRBJ2-7; v_gene: TRBV7-9; d_gene: TRBD1
CDR3nt: TGTGCCAGCAGCTTAGGCGCAGGGAATGTTGAAAAACTGTTTTTT; CDR3aa: CASSLGAGNVEKLFF; abundance: large; j_gene: TRBJ1-4; v_gene: TRBV7-8; d_gene: NA
CDR3nt: TGTGCCAGCAGCGGTCCGGGACAGGAGACCTACGAGCAGTACTTC; CDR3aa: CASSGPGQETYEQYF; abundance: NA; j_gene: TRBJ2-7; v_gene: TRBV7-8; d_gene: TRBD1